This T cell receptor beta chain was observed in a study of T cells in Graves' hyperthyroidism and ophthalmopathy (dated by TCRdb to between 2017 and 2020). Study-wide context: Peripheral blood samples were taken at initial diagnosis, before any treatment was given. To identify distinguishing TCR V-J signatures, a discovery cohort of about 100 patients was used, comprising 43 with Graves' ophthalmopathy and around 60 with stable Graves' hyperthyroidism. Prospective prediction of ophthalmopathy was tested in an independent validation cohort consisting of about 19 hyperthyroidism patients and some 15 patients who later progressed to ophthalmopathy. The roughly 100 discovery patients were randomly split 7:3 into training and test sets. In addition, the study compared T-cell repertoires in thyroid tissue and in blood from roughly six Graves' hyperthyroidism patients. After blood sampling, hyperthyroidism patients were treated with methimazole at a starting dose of 30 mg daily, and ophthalmopathy patients were treated with high-dose intravenous methylprednisolone. TCR Vbeta CDR3 sequencing of some 140 peripheral blood samples (around 45 ophthalmopathy, about 80 hyperthyroidism and some 17 progressor patients) is reported in the paper. General study outcomes and caveats: Most expanded thyroid clonotypes (frequency above 0.001) were also detected in blood, a finding suggesting that blood repertoires may reflect thyroid immune responses. In validation, progression to ophthalmopathy was predicted by the model with 65% to 71% sensitivity and just over 72% specificity, a median of around 6.5 months before onset. A model built on a 13 V-J signature distinguished ophthalmopathy from stable hyperthyroidism, reaching 85% to 90% sensitivity and around 81% specificity in cross-validation and 80%/75% in testing. Sample size was not statistically predetermined, and investigators were not blinded to group allocation.

The germline V gene (reference sequence) yields SEHNR for CDR1 and FQNEAQ for CDR2. Its CDR3 holds 14 amino acids, cysteine through phenylalanine. Kept here is only the CDR3 DNA, which spans 42 bases and is read in frame from base 1. The junction carries 14 bases between V and J, which are trimmed by 6 bases and 6 bases respectively. Graves' hyperthyroidism was defined as stable when no progression to ophthalmopathy occurred over 18 months of follow-up. The hyperthyroidism patients were between 18 and 65 years old and newly diagnosed, with a disease duration of less than 2 months. Any patient with an uncontrolled infection, another autoimmune disease, pregnancy or lactation was excluded. Diagnoses were based on clinical symptoms, serum thyroxine and TRAb, thyroid ultrasound and orbital computed tomography. PBMCs were isolated from about 9.1 ml of fresh peripheral blood by Ficoll-Paque density gradient centrifugation. Total RNA was extracted with Trizol reagent, and quality was checked on an Agilent 2100 Bioanalyzer.

This clonotype was seen many times. Its antigen target is currently unknown. No much larger clone is present one base from it, and per-base qualities are unavailable. The TCR beta CDR3 regions were amplified from the RNA transcripts. The TCR CDR3 was subjected to a first round of RT-PCR using the HTBI primer set and the Qiagen OneStep RT-PCR kit. Libraries were constructed in a second round of multiplex PCR, after which size selection and purification were performed. The libraries were sequenced on an Illumina HiSeq2000 using paired-end 100 bp reads. In the original analysis: SOAPnuke was used to process the raw data, with reads discarded if the reads contained adapters or uncalled bases, had a mean Phred below 15, or lacked an exact constant-primer or identifier match. COPE v1.2.5 was used to merge the high-quality paired reads, and each unique nucleotide sequence was defined as a clonotype. MiTCR v1.1 was used to align the clonotypes against IMGT TRBV, TRBD and TRBJ reference segments. Analysis was restricted to V-J combinations with a frequency above 0.0001, which covered 99% to 99.2% of repertoires. A TCS score was defined as the ratio of F50 (clonal expansion) to E x V (chaos), with BLOSUM62-based TCRdist applied between CDR3 peptides within each V-J. Welch's t-statistics and random forest reduced roughly 500 V-J features to 13, which were used in a naive Bayes classifier (R e1071). TCRdb trimmed the raw reads at Q25, called clones with MiXCR and kept productive beta chains. Rows matching on CDR3 protein sequence are summarized as one entry with the most common DNA and genes. TCRdb, not the original authors, processed these V and J calls. The sample contains some 510,000 distinct CDR3 sequences, more than 20% of them found a single time. About a quarter of the sample comes from the top ten.

Specimen: blood. The rearranged segments are TRBV7-9 and TRBJ2-2; the D gene is possibly TRBD1 or TRBD2, with 5 bases matching each. The clonotype originates from a man younger than 30 with Graves' hyperthyroidism. CDR3 sequence: CASRRGFVAGELFF. The nucleotides read TGTGCCAGCAGGAGGGGATTCGTCGCCGGGGAGCTGTTTTTT. Extended through the reference TRBV7-9 and TRBJ2-2 proteins, this CDR3 yields the full variable domain: DTGVSQNPRHKITKRGQNVTFRCDPISEHNRLYWYRQTLGQGPEFLTYFQNEAQLEKSRLLSDRFSAERPKGSFSTLEIQRTEQGDSAMYLCASRRGFVAGELFFGEGSRLTVL.